The clone carrying this TCR beta chain was counted once. Original data processing: How many nucleated cells were present was estimated from reference gene primer amplification. The table came from immunoSEQ multiplex PCR; TCRdb's copy has only in-frame clones and leaves some out. That table is the source of V, J and clone size, and D and trimming were worked out from the DNA. The table shows about 32,000 clones, with about nine tenths occurring only once. The data derive from a study of blood T cell repertoires in COVID-19. Study context: Nucleic acid was either cDNA or gDNA, and it came from T cells, B-cell-depleted T cells, or PBMCs.

CDR3 length: 13 amino acids. V gave up 8 bases and J gave up 4 bases; unmatched junction bases: 7. CDR1 and CDR2 (germline): SNHLY, FYNNEI. Sequenced material: peripheral blood. The chain links TRBV2 to TRBJ2-7; 8 bases line up with TRBD2. The sequence derives from a man aged 50-60 years with active or convalescent COVID-19. Here the CDR3 DNA reads TGTGCCAGCGGGCGGGAGGCGGCTTACGAGCAGTACTTC. Its protein is CASGREAAYEQYF.